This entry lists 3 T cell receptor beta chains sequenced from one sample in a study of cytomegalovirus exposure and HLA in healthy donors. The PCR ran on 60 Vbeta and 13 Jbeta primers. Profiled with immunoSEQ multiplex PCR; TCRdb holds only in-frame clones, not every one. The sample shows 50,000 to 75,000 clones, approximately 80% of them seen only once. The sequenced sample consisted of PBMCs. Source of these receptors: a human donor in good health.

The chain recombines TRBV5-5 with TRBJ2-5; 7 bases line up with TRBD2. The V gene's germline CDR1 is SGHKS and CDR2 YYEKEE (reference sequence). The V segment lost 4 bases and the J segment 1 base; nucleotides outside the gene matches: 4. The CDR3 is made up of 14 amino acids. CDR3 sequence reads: CASSLGLLQETQYF. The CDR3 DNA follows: TGTGCCAGCAGCCTGGGACTACTCCAAGAGACCCAGTACTTC.

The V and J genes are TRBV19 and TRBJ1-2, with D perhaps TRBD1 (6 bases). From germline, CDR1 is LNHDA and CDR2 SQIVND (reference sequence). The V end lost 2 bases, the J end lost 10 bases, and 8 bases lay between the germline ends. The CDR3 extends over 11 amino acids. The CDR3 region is CASSITGLYTF. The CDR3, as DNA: TGTGCCAGTAGTATAACAGGGCTCTACACCTTC.

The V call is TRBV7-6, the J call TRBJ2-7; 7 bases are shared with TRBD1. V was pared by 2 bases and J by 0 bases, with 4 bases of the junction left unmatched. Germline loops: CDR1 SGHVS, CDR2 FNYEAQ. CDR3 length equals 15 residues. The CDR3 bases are TGTGCCAGCAGCTTAAGGGGACAGAGCTCCTACGAGCAGTACTTC. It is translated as CASSLRGQSSYEQYF.